What follows are 17 T cell receptor beta chains derived from one specimen sequenced in a study of T cell responses to AZD1222 COVID-19 vaccine. The method was immunoSEQ multiplex PCR; TCRdb's version includes in-frame clones alone and lacks a portion of them. The sample carries about 180,000 clones, approximately 90% recorded once. The sample in question was peripheral blood, obtained on day 0 of AZD1222 vaccination. The receptors originated from an adult in good health.

The V call is TRBV9, the J call TRBJ2-3; 7 bases are a match to TRBD2. Trimming cost V 2 bases and J 5 bases; bases outside gene matches: 8. The CDR3 runs 15 residues. Germline CDR1 reads SGDLS; CDR2 reads YYNGEE. DNA of the CDR3: TGTGCCAGCAGCGTTAGCCAGGGCGGGGGAGATACGCAGTATTTT. Amino acids: CASSVSQGGGDTQYF.

The sample holds one count of this clone. The CDR3 nucleotides are TGCAGCGTTGAAGACAGGGTATTATCGACTAATGAAAAACTGTTTTTT. This gives the protein CSVEDRVLSTNEKLFF. The chain couples TRBV29-1 to TRBJ1-4, with D tentatively TRBD1 (5 bases). CDR1 SQVTM and CDR2 ANQGSEA come from the germline V gene. This CDR3 has 16 residues. With 0 bases removed from V and 2 bases from J, the gap between germline ends came to 13 bases.

The chain recombines TRBV4-2 with TRBJ2-2; TRBD2 matches 12 bases. With 1 base clipped from V and 7 bases from J, the junction kept 16 bases outside the gene matches. CDR1 and CDR2 from the germline V gene are LGHNA and YNFKEQ. The CDR3 sequence is 20 residues long. The CDR3 protein is CASSQGVASGGAFDIGELFF. The CDR3, as DNA: TGTGCCAGCAGCCAAGGGGTGGCTAGCGGGGGGGCCTTTGATATCGGGGAGCTGTTTTTT.

The chain uses TRBV4-3 and TRBJ1-2, with D possibly TRBD1 on 5 matching bases. Trimming shortened V by 0 bases and J by 3 bases, and 14 bases separated the two germline ends. Germline V CDR1 and CDR2: LGHNA, YSLEER. The CDR3 length is 16 residues. The CDR3 coding sequence is TGCGCCAGCAGCCAAGAGCACGCGGCAGGGCACTATGGCTACACCTTC. This encodes CASSQEHAAGHYGYTF.

The chain employs TRBV6-2 or TRBV6-3 and TRBJ2-5; 8 nucleotides match TRBD2. V trimming: 5 bases; J trimming: 1 base; junction bases outside the gene matches: 6. This CDR3 has 15 residues. Per germline, CDR1 MNHEY and CDR2 SVGEGT. In DNA, the CDR3 is TGTGCCAGCAGTAACTTCCGGGGGGGCCAAGAGACCCAGTACTTC. Protein product: CASSNFRGGQETQYF.

The chain employs TRBV4-1 and TRBJ2-5; TRBD2 agrees at 7 bases. J gave up 3 bases and V 4 bases, and 11 bases lay outside the gene matches. The CDR3 sequence is 16 residues long. The germline gives CDR1 MGHRA, CDR2 YSYEKL. CDR3 DNA: TGCGCCAGCAGCCCAAGATCCAGCGGGGAGGAAGAGACCCAGTACTTC. Translated: CASSPRSSGEEETQYF.

The V and J genes are TRBV18 and TRBJ1-5; D perhaps matches TRBD1 (6 bases). The length of the CDR3 is 16 residues. Between the trimmed V and J ends, which lost 6 bases and 0 bases, there was a span of 15 bases. Per germline, CDR1 KGHSH and CDR2 LQKENI. For the CDR3, the DNA is TGTGCCAGCTCCCTTGAGGGGGGATATAGCAATCAGCCCCAGCATTTT. This gives the protein CASSLEGGYSNQPQHF.

This chain connects TRBV2 to TRBJ1-1; 7 nucleotides align to TRBD1. CDR1 and CDR2 (germline): SNHLY, FYNNEI. The CDR3 sequence is 12 residues long. J was trimmed by 4 bases and V by 6 bases; bases with no gene match: 2. CDR3 coding DNA: TGTGCCAGCAGACGACAGGGCACTGAAGCTTTCTTT. It translates to CASRRQGTEAFF.

This chain uses TRBV7-9 with TRBJ1-5; D perhaps matches TRBD1 (5 bases). CDR1 and CDR2 from the germline V gene are SEHNR and FQNEAQ (reference sequence). Trimming left V 5 bases short and J 0 bases short, with 23 bases between. CDR3 length: 19 residues. The CDR3 spells CASSPSGGIGGYSNQPQHF. CDR3 sequence (DNA): TGTGCCAGCAGCCCATCAGGCGGCATCGGGGGATATAGCAATCAGCCCCAGCATTTT. The whole variable domain, filled in from reference TRBV7-9 and TRBJ1-5, reads DTGVSQNPRHKITKRGQNVTFRCDPISEHNRLYWYRQTLGQGPEFLTYFQNEAQLEKSRLLSDRFSAERPKGSFSTLEIQRTEQGDSAMYLCASSPSGGIGGYSNQPQHFGDGTRLSIL.

This CDR3 reads CASSYSWGSNYGYTF. CDR3 bases: TGTGCCAGCAGTTACTCGTGGGGCTCGAACTATGGCTACACCTTC. The rearrangement joins TRBV6-5 to TRBJ1-2; weak D call: TRBD1 (5 bases). Germline V CDR1 and CDR2: MNHEY, SVGAGI. CDR3 length equals 15 residues. Trimming left V 0 bases short and J 2 bases short, with 10 bases between.

The chain carries TRBV7-6 and TRBJ2-1; D may match TRBD1 or TRBD2 (6 bases each). Per germline, CDR1 SGHVS and CDR2 FNYEAQ. This CDR3 is built from 16 residues. V was clipped by 1 base and J by 6 bases, with 16 bases between them. CDR3 DNA: TGTGCCAGCAGCTTAGTAGGGGGGACCAAAACCAATGAGCAGTTCTTC. Translating gives CASSLVGGTKTNEQFF. Drawing the rest from reference TRBV7-6 and TRBJ2-1, the complete variable domain is GAGVSQSPRYKVTKRGQDVALRCDPISGHVSLYWYRQALGQGPEFLTYFNYEAQQDKSGLPNDRFSAERPEGSISTLTIQRTEQRDSAMYRCASSLVGGTKTNEQFFGPGTRLTVL.

CDR3: CASSLVSDEETQYF. In nucleotides, the CDR3 is TGTGCCAGCAGCTTAGTTTCCGACGAGGAGACCCAGTACTTC. V gene TRBV7-9 combines with J gene TRBJ2-5; D is ambiguous. Trimming took off 1 base at V and 5 bases at J, with 11 bases between the two ends. This CDR3 has 14 amino acids. Germline V gene sequence: CDR1 SEHNR, CDR2 FQNEAQ (reference sequence).

The chain recombines TRBV15 with TRBJ2-1; D unclear. This CDR3 contains 15 residues. The germline V and J ends were trimmed by 0 bases and 5 bases, with 11 bases remaining between them. Germline CDR1 reads LNHNV; CDR2 reads YYDKDF (reference sequence). In DNA, the CDR3 is TGTGCCACCAGCAGAGATTCCGTCAGGAACAATGAGCAGTTCTTC. Amino acid sequence: CATSRDSVRNNEQFF.

The chain has TRBV2 and TRBJ2-3; no clear D. Germline CDR1 SNHLY, CDR2 FYNNEI. This CDR3 has 13 amino acids. Trimming pared 3 bases from V and 4 bases from J, leaving 8 bases between. The CDR3 DNA reads TGTGCCAGCAGTGATGGTTTCTCAGATACGCAGTATTTT. It yields the protein CASSDGFSDTQYF. Complete variable domain (other parts from reference TRBV2 and TRBJ2-3): EPEVTQTPSHQVTQMGQEVILRCVPISNHLYFYWYRQILGQKVEFLVSFYNNEISEKSEIFDDQFSVERPDGSNFTLKIRSTKLEDSAMYFCASSDGFSDTQYFGPGTRLTVL.

The V gene is TRBV5-1, the J gene TRBJ1-2; D not certain. This CDR3 contains 14 residues. Trimming took 2 bases from V and 5 from J, leaving 13 bases between them. Germline loops: CDR1 SGHRS, CDR2 YFSETQ. The CDR3 DNA reads as TGCGCCAGCAGCTTTGAGGCAATGGGTTATGGCTACACCTTC. This gives the protein CASSFEAMGYGYTF.

This rearrangement joins TRBV2 to TRBJ2-5; no definite D call. Germline values: CDR1 SNHLY, CDR2 FYNNEI. The CDR3 consists of 18 residues. V lost 1 base and J lost 2, with 20 bases in between. In nucleotides, the CDR3 is TGTGCCAGCAGTGAAGGATGGAGTGGCGATGTGCGGCAAGAGACCCAGTACTTC. Protein: CASSEGWSGDVRQETQYF.

The V gene is TRBV7-9, the J gene TRBJ1-4; D is unresolved. In germline, CDR1 is SEHNR, CDR2 FQNEAQ (reference sequence). There are 14 residues in the CDR3. Trimming shortened V by 2 bases and J by 1 base, and 5 bases separated the two germline ends. The CDR3 loop reads CASSLPLTNEKLFF. The CDR3 DNA sequence: TGTGCCAGCAGCTTACCGTTAACTAATGAAAAACTGTTTTTT.